This T cell receptor beta chain was profiled in a study of blood T cell repertoires in COVID-19. The data were produced by immunoSEQ multiplex PCR, yet TCRdb's version contains in-frame clones alone and is incomplete. The sample holds hundreds of thousands of clones, about nine tenths seen once. The V and J ends lost 7 bases and 2 bases respectively, with 11 bases between them. The V gene's germline CDR1 is MNHEY and CDR2 SVGAGI. The CDR3 has 14 residues. This sequence joins TRBV6-5 and TRBJ2-2; a possible D gene is TRBD1 (5 bases). The sequencing input was peripheral blood. This clonotype was obtained from a woman in her thirties with COVID-19, enrolled during active disease. The CDR3 sequence is CASNRQLNTGELFF. In nucleotides, the CDR3 is TGTGCCAGCAATAGACAGCTAAACACCGGGGAGCTGTTTTTT.